The clone carrying this T cell receptor beta chain was picked up many times. Its antigen is undetermined. This specimen belongs to a study of identical twins. General observations from the study: Cross-sectional statistics, not tracking of the same donors, supported the conclusions. Within beta out-of-frame sequences, the excess sharing observed between twins was weaker.

This CDR3 has 14 residues. The J segment lost 7 bases and the V segment lost 4 bases, leaving 9 bases of the junction unmatched. The germline gives CDR1 SEHNR, CDR2 FQNEAQ (reference sequence). TCRdb used MiXCR to reprocess the 5' RACE reads, holding one entry per CDR3 protein. Among over 250,000 distinct CDR3 sequences listed, roughly 8.6% were seen once. This same sample was also taken into another study, of yellow fever vaccine responses in identical twins.

The rearrangement links TRBV7-9 to TRBJ1-2, with 7 positions matching TRBD1. The origin of this receptor is a woman under 30 in good health. Sequencing was carried out using CD8+ T cells sorted from blood. CDR3 nucleotide sequence: TGTGCCAGCAGCTCCGACAGGGTCATGGGTGGCTACACCTTC. This encodes CASSSDRVMGGYTF.